Following are 29 T cell receptor beta chains from one sample sequenced in a study of blood T cell repertoires in COVID-19. Sequenced by immunoSEQ multiplex PCR; TCRdb stores in-frame clones only, minus some. The data show tens of thousands of clones, about 80% seen once. Material for sequencing was peripheral blood. These receptors were collected from a woman older than 75 with acute or convalescent COVID-19.

This sequence joins TRBV6-5 and TRBJ2-6; D is perhaps TRBD1 (6 bases). Deletions cut 0 bases from V and 2 bases from J, with 8 bases between. The CDR3 is made up of 16 amino acids. Germline CDR1 is MNHEY and CDR2 is SVGAGI. The CDR3 bases are TGTGCCAGCAGTTACTCGAACAGGGCTGGGGCCAACGTCCTGACTTTC. Its translation: CASSYSNRAGANVLTF.

This rearrangement joins TRBV2 to TRBJ2-7, with 11 bases identical to TRBD2. There are 15 residues in the CDR3. From germline, CDR1 is SNHLY and CDR2 FYNNEI. V lost 5 bases and J lost 3; bases outside the gene matches: 6. The CDR3 DNA sequence: TGTGCCAGCAGTCCGACTAGCGGGATAAACTACGAGCAGTACTTC. Translating it yields CASSPTSGINYEQYF.

The chain employs TRBV2 and TRBJ2-1; 15 nucleotides match TRBD2. Germline V gene data show CDR1 as SNHLY and CDR2 as FYNNEI. CDR3 length equals 16 residues. The junction had 2 bases not matched to a gene; V was cut back by 4 bases and J by 4 bases. The CDR3 nucleotides are TGTGCCAGCAGTGTCGGACTAGCGGGAGGGTACAATGAGCAGTTCTTC. It codes for CASSVGLAGGYNEQFF.

The chain combines TRBV24-1 with TRBJ1-2; weak D call: TRBD1 (6 bases). The V end was cut by 12 bases, the J end by 7 bases, with 29 bases between. In germline, CDR1 is KGHDR, CDR2 SFDVKD. This CDR3 has 16 amino acids. CDR3: CAHERQEPRLPLGYTF. The CDR3 nucleotides are TGTGCCCACGAAAGACAGGAGCCTCGACTACCTCTTGGCTACACCTTC.

This chain joins TRBV19 and TRBJ2-4, with TRBD2 matching over 8 bases. Germline assignment: CDR1 LNHDA and CDR2 SQIVND (reference sequence). The CDR3 consists of 13 residues. V shed 6 bases and J 7 bases; nucleotides not matched to a gene: 5. The CDR3 coding sequence is TGTGCCAGTAGCCGGGAGGGTATCAACATTCAGTACTTC. Its translation is CASSREGINIQYF.

The rearrangement joins TRBV4-1 to TRBJ2-1, with 11 bases matching TRBD2. The V segment lost 5 bases and the J segment 1 base; nucleotides outside the gene matches: 16. Per the germline V gene, CDR1 is MGHRA and CDR2 is YSYEKL. The CDR3 consists of 20 residues. In nucleotides, the CDR3 is TGCGCCAGCAGCTTCCGGGACGGAAGACTAGCGGGGCGATCCTACAATGAGCAGTTCTTC. Its protein product is CASSFRDGRLAGRSYNEQFF.

This chain connects TRBV2 to TRBJ1-1; D gene uncertain. Trimming removed 6 bases at V and 5 bases at J, with 13 bases between. The CDR3 extends over 13 amino acids. CDR1 SNHLY and CDR2 FYNNEI come from the germline V gene. The CDR3: CASRTGELTEAFF. The DNA for the CDR3 is TGTGCCAGCAGAACCGGTGAATTGACTGAAGCTTTCTTT.

The J gene is TRBJ1-1, the V gene TRBV5-5; TRBD1 matches 7 bases. Germline V gene sequence: CDR1 SGHKS, CDR2 YYEKEE (reference sequence). Trimming cost V 3 bases and J 2 bases; bases outside gene matches: 7. This CDR3 has 15 residues. CDR3 region: CASSWTGGYNTEAFF. In nucleotides, the CDR3 is TGTGCCAGCAGCTGGACAGGAGGCTACAACACTGAAGCTTTCTTT.

The chain links TRBV5-1 to TRBJ2-7; weak D call: TRBD2 (7 bases). V shed 2 bases and J shed 6 bases, with 12 bases lying between them. Germline CDR1 SGHRS, CDR2 YFSETQ. CDR3 length: 13 amino acids. The CDR3 DNA reads as TGCGCCAGCAGCTTTGCGGGGGCTAGCGAGCAGTACTTC. It encodes CASSFAGASEQYF. The entire variable domain, with the rest obtained from reference TRBV5-1 and TRBJ2-7, is as follows: KAGVTQTPRYLIKTRGQQVTLSCSPISGHRSVSWYQQTPGQGLQFLFEYFSETQRNKGNFPGRFSGRQFSNSRSEMNVSTLELGDSALYLCASSFAGASEQYFGPGTRLTVT.

The V and J genes are TRBV20-1 and TRBJ2-7; D is unclear. This CDR3 contains 11 residues. Germline CDR1 is DFQATT and CDR2 is SNEGSKA (reference sequence). Trimming removed 5 bases from V and 9 bases from J, with 14 bases in between. The CDR3 region has the DNA TGCAGTGCTGCCCTGATTGGCGGGCAGTACTTC. The encoded protein is CSAALIGGQYF.

J is TRBJ2-1 and V is TRBV6-1, with 10 bases lining up with TRBD2. The CDR3 has 16 amino acids. Per the germline V gene, CDR1 is MNHNS and CDR2 is SASEGT. V was pared by 0 bases and J by 4 bases, with 3 bases of the junction left unmatched. Here the CDR3 reads CASSEALAGVYNEQFF. As DNA, the CDR3 is TGTGCCAGCAGTGAAGCTCTAGCGGGAGTTTACAATGAGCAGTTCTTC.

There are a few counts of this clone. This chain joins TRBV7-9 and TRBJ1-1; no clear D gene. V was pared by 2 bases and J by 1 base, with 5 bases between. There are 13 residues in the CDR3. CDR1 SEHNR and CDR2 FQNEAQ come from the germline V gene (reference sequence). The CDR3 nucleotides read TGTGCCAGCAGCTTAACACCGAACACTGAAGCTTTCTTT. Translated: CASSLTPNTEAFF.

This chain uses TRBV18 with TRBJ1-5; no definite D call. The CDR3 has 15 residues. V dropped 3 bases and J dropped 6 bases, with 15 bases sitting between them. Per germline, CDR1 KGHSH and CDR2 LQKENI. This CDR3 reads CASSPRSVTGQPQHF. The CDR3 DNA reads as TGTGCCAGCTCACCGAGGTCGGTGACGGGTCAGCCCCAGCATTTT.

A single count supports this clone. CDR3 residues: CASSSGTVPIGEQFF. Written as DNA, the CDR3 is TGTGCCAGCAGTTCCGGGACAGTCCCAATAGGTGAGCAGTTCTTC. The V gene is TRBV5-4, the J gene TRBJ2-1, with 7 bases fitting TRBD1. V trimming: 5 bases; J trimming: 9 bases; junction bases outside the gene matches: 14. Germline CDR1 SGHNT, CDR2 YYREEE (reference sequence). This CDR3 contains 15 residues. Looking up the rest from reference TRBV5-4 and TRBJ2-1 gives the full variable domain: ETGVTQSPTHLIKTRGQQVTLRCSSQSGHNTVSWYQQALGQGPQFIFQYYREEENGRGNFPPRFSGLQFPNYSSELNVNALELDDSALYLCASSSGTVPIGEQFFGPGTRLTVL.

The rearrangement links TRBV4-1 to TRBJ2-5; D is undetermined. Trimming took 4 bases from V and 2 from J, leaving 11 bases between them. CDR3 size: 14 residues. In germline, CDR1 is MGHRA, CDR2 YSYEKL. The CDR3 region is CASSPPFGQETQYF. Here the CDR3 DNA reads TGCGCCAGCAGCCCCCCGTTCGGTCAAGAGACCCAGTACTTC.

This clone was seen more than once but under ten times. The rearrangement links TRBV29-1 to TRBJ1-5; 7 bases fit TRBD1. With V trimmed by 5 bases and J by 7 bases, 5 bases remained unmatched. Germline lookup yields CDR1 SQVTM and CDR2 ANQGSEA. The CDR3 extends over 12 amino acids. The CDR3 nucleotides read TGCAGCGTTCGACAGGGTGGGCAGCCCCAGCATTTT. Protein product: CSVRQGGQPQHF. Filled out from reference TRBV29-1 and TRBJ1-5, the complete variable domain reads SAVISQKPSRDICQRGTSLTIQCQVDSQVTMMFWYRQQPGQSLTLIATANQGSEATYESGFVIDKFPISRPNLTFSTLTVSNMSPEDSSIYLCSVRQGGQPQHFGDGTRLSIL.

This clone was seen a handful of times. The CDR3 here is CASSLSVAGGTYNEQFF. The CDR3 DNA follows: TGTGCCAGCAGCTTATCCGTGGCGGGGGGTACCTACAATGAGCAGTTCTTC. This chain connects TRBV11-2 to TRBJ2-1; TRBD2 aligns across 8 bases. The CDR3 runs 17 residues. CDR1 is SGHAT, CDR2 FQNNGV, per germline. V shed 2 bases and J 2 bases; nucleotides not matched to a gene: 8.

The gene calls are TRBV3-1 (or the pseudogene TRBV3-2) and TRBJ1-4; 7 bases are a match to TRBD1. V dropped 1 base and J dropped 11; count of bases not matched to a gene: 7. The CDR3 loop spans 14 amino acids. The V gene's germline CDR1 is LGHDT and CDR2 YNNKEL (reference sequence). Here the CDR3 reads CASSQGTGEGKLFF. The CDR3 coding sequence is TGTGCCAGCAGCCAAGGGACAGGAGAGGGGAAACTGTTTTTT.

The sample holds a few counts of this clone. The CDR3 is CASSQDLHSPLHF. CDR3 in DNA: TGTGCCAGCAGCCAAGATCTTCATTCACCCCTCCACTTT. J is TRBJ1-6 and V is TRBV14; D is unresolved. In germline, CDR1 is SGHDN, CDR2 FVKESK. This CDR3 has 13 amino acids. Trimming took off 0 bases at V and 8 bases at J, with 5 bases between the two ends.

The V and J genes are TRBV6-6 and TRBJ1-1; a possible D gene is TRBD1 (6 bases). Germline V gene sequence: CDR1 MNHNY, CDR2 SVGAGI (reference sequence). The V end lost 8 bases, the J end lost 4 bases, and 17 bases lay between the germline ends. The CDR3 has 14 amino acids. The chain's CDR3 is CASGAAGAGTEAFF. The CDR3 DNA is TGTGCCAGCGGGGCCGCGGGGGCGGGCACTGAAGCTTTCTTT.

This chain connects TRBV3-1 (or the pseudogene TRBV3-2) to TRBJ1-5; D is unresolved. The V and J ends lost 4 bases and 0 bases respectively, with 7 bases between them. This CDR3 is 14 amino acids long. Germline V lookup: CDR1 LGHDT, CDR2 YNNKEL (reference sequence). In DNA form, the CDR3 reads TGTGCCAGCAGCCGGTCCGGTAGCAATCAGCCCCAGCATTTT. This translates into CASSRSGSNQPQHF.

This chain connects TRBV7-6 to TRBJ2-2; 7 bases are shared with TRBD1. The V segment lost 5 bases and the J segment 6 bases; nucleotides outside the gene matches: 12. CDR3 length: 16 residues. Germline assignment: CDR1 SGHVS and CDR2 FNYEAQ. The CDR3 protein is CASSLQRNQGAGELFF. The CDR3 nucleotides read TGTGCCAGCAGCCTACAACGCAACCAGGGGGCCGGGGAGCTGTTTTTT. Variable domain in full (rest from reference TRBV7-6 and TRBJ2-2): GAGVSQSPRYKVTKRGQDVALRCDPISGHVSLYWYRQALGQGPEFLTYFNYEAQQDKSGLPNDRFSAERPEGSISTLTIQRTEQRDSAMYRCASSLQRNQGAGELFFGEGSRLTVL.

This clone was detected only once. The V gene is TRBV14, the J gene TRBJ2-6; TRBD1 might be the D (5 bases). V dropped 0 bases and J dropped 0 bases, with 18 bases sitting between them. Germline CDR1 and CDR2: SGHDN and FVKESK. The CDR3 is 20 residues long. CDR3 sequence reads: CASSQDRLTEFSSGANVLTF. In DNA form, the CDR3 reads TGTGCCAGCAGCCAAGACCGCCTGACAGAATTTAGCTCTGGGGCCAACGTCCTGACTTTC.

The chain is built from TRBV27 and TRBJ2-3, with TRBD2 identical over 11 bases. The CDR3 sequence is 16 residues long. CDR1 is MNHEY and CDR2 is SMNVEV in the germline V gene (reference sequence). The junction had 9 bases not matched to a gene; V was cut back by 6 bases and J by 4 bases. CDR3 sequence: CASSWTSGRGADTQYF. The CDR3 DNA reads as TGTGCCAGCAGCTGGACTAGCGGGCGAGGGGCAGATACGCAGTATTTT.

The chain joins TRBV29-1 to TRBJ2-4; 8 nucleotides agree with TRBD2. Germline V gives CDR1 SQVTM, CDR2 ANQGSEA. There are 14 residues in the CDR3. V shed 6 bases and J 3 bases; nucleotides not matched to a gene: 7. CDR3 DNA: TGCAGCGTGCCGGGGGGGATAGACAAAAACATTCAGTACTTC. Amino acid sequence: CSVPGGIDKNIQYF.

The rearrangement uses TRBV7-8 and TRBJ2-3; 13 bases line up with TRBD2. The V segment lost 5 bases and the J segment 6 bases; nucleotides outside the gene matches: 8. The CDR3 sequence is 16 residues long. The germline V gene has CDR1 SGHVS and CDR2 FQNEAQ. This CDR3 is CASSLRLAGGGDTQYF. In DNA, the CDR3 is TGTGCCAGCAGCCTAAGACTAGCGGGAGGAGGTGATACGCAGTATTTT.

This chain links TRBV5-5 with TRBJ1-2, with D hard to call. Germline values: CDR1 SGHKS, CDR2 YYEKEE (reference sequence). This CDR3 region has 13 residues. Between the trimmed V and J ends, which lost 0 bases and 2 bases, there was a span of 5 bases. CDR3 DNA: TGTGCCAGCAGCTTGGGACAAAACTATGGCTACACCTTC. Encoded protein: CASSLGQNYGYTF.

The V and J genes are TRBV11-2 and TRBJ1-2; maybe TRBD1 (6 bases). The CDR3 spans 14 residues. CDR1 SGHAT and CDR2 FQNNGV come from the germline V gene. Trimming left V 1 base short and J 6 bases short, with 12 bases between. CDR3 amino acids: CASSLGGGGDGYTF. CDR3 bases: TGTGCCAGCAGCTTAGGAGGCGGGGGCGATGGCTACACCTTC.

This chain connects TRBV6-5 to TRBJ1-6; a possible D gene is TRBD1 (6 bases). V lost 10 bases, J lost 9 bases, and 19 bases lay in between. The CDR3 runs to 14 residues. Looked up from germline, CDR1 is MNHEY and CDR2 is SVGAGI. The CDR3 region has the DNA TGTGCCACCCACCAGAACAGGGATGGTTCACCCCTCCACTTT. Its translation: CATHQNRDGSPLHF.